These T cell receptor beta chains were read from a single sample in a study of identical twins. Each CDR3 protein is one row after TCRdb ran MiXCR on the 5' RACE reads. The top ten clones hold 4% to 4.5% of a sample with 700,000 or so distinct CDR3 sequences, 21% of them seen once. These sequences were also reported in another study, on T cells expressing NK-cell markers.

The sample taken for sequencing was PBMCs. These receptors originate from a woman aged 18 to 35 in good health. Each CDR3 is given with its conserved first and last residue. D genes are given only for firm matches. Clone size is given for some rows only: seen once, a few or many times, or a class if the clone is expanded.

J gene: TRBJ2-4
V gene: TRBV5-1
D gene: TRBD2
clone size: few
CDR3 protein: CASREVAKNIQYF
CDR3 DNA: TGCGCCAGCCGGGAGGTAGCCAAAAACATTCAGTACTTC

J gene: TRBJ1-5
V gene: TRBV12-3/TRBV12-4
D gene: TRBD1
clone size: once
CDR3 protein: CASTKGQGANQPQHF
CDR3 DNA: TGTGCCAGCACTAAGGGACAGGGAGCAAATCAGCCCCAGCATTTT

J gene: TRBJ2-5
V gene: TRBV10-3
D gene: TRBD2
clone size: -
CDR3 protein: CAISSGIQETQYF
CDR3 DNA: TGTGCCATCAGTAGCGGGATTCAAGAGACCCAGTACTTC

J gene: TRBJ2-7
V gene: TRBV7-9
D gene: TRBD2
clone size: -
CDR3 protein: CASSLPSGIEQYF
CDR3 DNA: TGTGCCAGCAGCTTACCTAGCGGGATTGAGCAGTACTTC

J gene: TRBJ2-2
V gene: TRBV29-1
D gene: -
clone size: -
CDR3 protein: CSVQGDTGELFF
CDR3 DNA: TGCAGCGTTCAAGGAGATACCGGGGAGCTGTTTTTT

J gene: TRBJ2-1
V gene: TRBV21-1
D gene: -
clone size: few
CDR3 protein: CASTLRSLAGGGEQFF
CDR3 DNA: TGTGCCAGCACCCTAAGGAGCCTAGCGGGAGGGGGTGAGCAGTTCTTC

J gene: TRBJ2-4
V gene: TRBV27
D gene: -
clone size: few
CDR3 protein: CASSPHPGLAKNIQYF
CDR3 DNA: TGTGCCAGCAGTCCCCATCCGGGGCTGGCCAAAAACATTCAGTACTTC

J gene: TRBJ2-3
V gene: TRBV27
D gene: TRBD2
clone size: few
CDR3 protein: CASSPSGGAVDTQYF
CDR3 DNA: TGTGCCAGCAGTCCTAGCGGGGGGGCAGTAGATACGCAGTATTTT

J gene: TRBJ2-2
V gene: TRBV12-3/TRBV12-4
D gene: TRBD1
clone size: -
CDR3 protein: CASSPQRQGDTGELFF
CDR3 DNA: TGTGCCAGCTCACCGCAAAGACAGGGGGACACCGGGGAGCTGTTTTTT

J gene: TRBJ2-7
V gene: TRBV20-1
D gene: -
clone size: -
CDR3 protein: CSARGWGEQYF
CDR3 DNA: TGCAGTGCTAGAGGGTGGGGCGAGCAGTACTTC

J gene: TRBJ2-7
V gene: TRBV18
D gene: -
clone size: many
CDR3 protein: CASSPPPGNREQYF
CDR3 DNA: TGTGCCAGCTCACCACCACCAGGGAACAGGGAGCAGTACTTC

J gene: TRBJ1-2
V gene: TRBV6-5
D gene: TRBD1
clone size: few
CDR3 protein: CASSSIQGADYGYTF
CDR3 DNA: TGTGCCAGCAGTTCGATACAGGGGGCGGACTATGGCTACACCTTC

J gene: TRBJ2-7
V gene: TRBV6-1
D gene: -
clone size: few
CDR3 protein: CASTSSPYSYEQYF
CDR3 DNA: TGTGCCAGCACCTCCAGCCCCTATTCCTACGAGCAGTACTTC

J gene: TRBJ2-2
V gene: TRBV12-3/TRBV12-4
D gene: TRBD1
clone size: few
CDR3 protein: CASRPGTGGIGELFF
CDR3 DNA: TGTGCCAGCAGACCCGGGACAGGGGGGATCGGGGAGCTGTTTTTT

J gene: TRBJ2-5
V gene: TRBV29-1
D gene: TRBD2
clone size: -
CDR3 protein: CSVDREGTQYF
CDR3 DNA: TGCAGCGTTGATAGGGAGGGGACCCAGTACTTC

J gene: TRBJ2-2
V gene: TRBV4-3
D gene: TRBD1
clone size: once
CDR3 protein: CASSQNPGQGTGELFF
CDR3 DNA: TGCGCCAGCAGCCAAAATCCGGGACAGGGTACCGGGGAGCTGTTTTTT

J gene: TRBJ2-7
V gene: TRBV10-3
D gene: TRBD1
clone size: many
CDR3 protein: CAISENRGMASYEQYF
CDR3 DNA: TGTGCCATCAGTGAGAACAGGGGTATGGCCTCCTACGAGCAGTACTTC

J gene: TRBJ2-7
V gene: TRBV6-2/TRBV6-3
D gene: TRBD2
clone size: few
CDR3 protein: CASSSRDYRREQYF
CDR3 DNA: TGTGCCAGCAGTTCCCGGGACTATAGGCGCGAGCAGTACTTC

J gene: TRBJ1-1
V gene: TRBV27
D gene: -
clone size: -
CDR3 protein: CASMGRDHTEAFF
CDR3 DNA: TGTGCCAGCATGGGAAGGGATCACACTGAAGCTTTCTTT

J gene: TRBJ2-4
V gene: TRBV10-3
D gene: TRBD1
clone size: -
CDR3 protein: CAISERDSWNIQYF
CDR3 DNA: TGTGCCATCAGTGAGCGGGACAGTTGGAACATTCAGTACTTC

J gene: TRBJ2-7
V gene: TRBV3-1
D gene: TRBD1
clone size: few
CDR3 protein: CASSTRLGDRWTEQYF
CDR3 DNA: TGTGCCAGCAGCACCCGACTCGGGGACAGGTGGACTGAGCAGTACTTC

J gene: TRBJ2-1
V gene: TRBV3-1
D gene: -
clone size: few
CDR3 protein: CASSQYGGDYNEQFF
CDR3 DNA: TGTGCCAGCAGCCAATATGGCGGAGACTACAATGAGCAGTTCTTC

J gene: TRBJ1-1
V gene: TRBV4-3
D gene: TRBD1
clone size: few
CDR3 protein: CASSHRTGKNTEAFF
CDR3 DNA: TGCGCCAGCAGCCACCGGACAGGGAAGAACACTGAAGCTTTCTTT

J gene: TRBJ2-7
V gene: TRBV20-1
D gene: -
clone size: few
CDR3 protein: CSARGSAGYEQYF
CDR3 DNA: TGCAGTGCTAGAGGGTCGGCCGGGTACGAGCAGTACTTC

J gene: TRBJ2-7
V gene: TRBV21-1
D gene: -
clone size: -
CDR3 protein: CASTYFRAPPSYEQYF
CDR3 DNA: TGTGCCAGCACGTATTTCCGGGCCCCACCTTCCTACGAGCAGTACTTC

J gene: TRBJ1-1
V gene: TRBV29-1
D gene: -
clone size: many
CDR3 protein: CSVGSLNTEAFF
CDR3 DNA: TGCAGCGTAGGATCCCTGAACACTGAAGCTTTCTTT

J gene: TRBJ2-7
V gene: TRBV12-3/TRBV12-4
D gene: -
clone size: few
CDR3 protein: CASSFVRNSYEQYF
CDR3 DNA: TGTGCCAGCAGTTTTGTGCGAAACTCCTACGAGCAGTACTTC

J gene: TRBJ2-7
V gene: TRBV29-1
D gene: -
clone size: -
CDR3 protein: CSAEGLNSYEQYF
CDR3 DNA: TGCAGCGCCGAGGGCCTCAACTCCTACGAGCAGTACTTC

J gene: TRBJ2-4
V gene: TRBV7-2
D gene: -
clone size: many
CDR3 protein: CASSLVRTGRDIQYF
CDR3 DNA: TGTGCCAGCAGCTTAGTTAGGACAGGGAGGGACATTCAGTACTTC

J gene: TRBJ2-3
V gene: TRBV20-1
D gene: TRBD1
clone size: -
CDR3 protein: CSASADRGFTDTQYF
CDR3 DNA: TGCAGTGCTAGTGCGGACAGGGGTTTTACAGATACGCAGTATTTT

J gene: TRBJ2-1
V gene: TRBV12-3/TRBV12-4
D gene: -
clone size: few
CDR3 protein: CASSLWREVNEQFF
CDR3 DNA: TGTGCCAGCAGTTTATGGAGAGAAGTGAATGAGCAGTTCTTC

J gene: TRBJ2-3
V gene: TRBV20-1
D gene: TRBD2
clone size: few
CDR3 protein: CSATMREASTDTQYF
CDR3 DNA: TGCAGTGCTACAATGCGGGAGGCTAGCACAGATACGCAGTATTTT

J gene: TRBJ2-7
V gene: TRBV12-3/TRBV12-4
D gene: -
clone size: few
CDR3 protein: CASSTISEQYF
CDR3 DNA: TGTGCCAGCAGTACTATCTCGGAGCAGTACTTC

J gene: TRBJ2-5
V gene: TRBV5-1
D gene: TRBD2
clone size: -
CDR3 protein: CASSLTAGGIETQYF
CDR3 DNA: TGCGCCAGCAGCTTGACGGCGGGAGGCATAGAGACCCAGTACTTC

J gene: TRBJ1-1
V gene: TRBV20-1
D gene: -
clone size: -
CDR3 protein: CSARAELNTEAFF
CDR3 DNA: TGCAGTGCTAGAGCAGAACTTAACACTGAAGCTTTCTTT

J gene: TRBJ2-7
V gene: TRBV20-1
D gene: -
clone size: -
CDR3 protein: CSALTGFEQYF
CDR3 DNA: TGCAGTGCGCTTACAGGTTTCGAGCAGTACTTC

J gene: TRBJ2-1
V gene: TRBV2
D gene: -
clone size: -
CDR3 protein: CASLTERYNEQFF
CDR3 DNA: TGTGCCAGCTTGACGGAACGGTACAATGAGCAGTTCTTC

J gene: TRBJ2-5
V gene: TRBV5-6
D gene: TRBD2
clone size: -
CDR3 protein: CASSLFGGGTETQYF
CDR3 DNA: TGTGCCAGCAGCTTGTTCGGGGGGGGGACGGAGACCCAGTACTTC

J gene: TRBJ2-4
V gene: TRBV20-1
D gene: -
clone size: few
CDR3 protein: CSAGVALGKNIQYF
CDR3 DNA: TGCAGTGCTGGGGTGGCGCTGGGTAAAAACATTCAGTACTTC

J gene: TRBJ2-3
V gene: TRBV12-3/TRBV12-4
D gene: -
clone size: many
CDR3 protein: CASSFGDTQYF
CDR3 DNA: TGTGCCAGCAGCTTCGGAGATACGCAGTATTTT

J gene: TRBJ2-1
V gene: TRBV6-2/TRBV6-3
D gene: -
clone size: -
CDR3 protein: CASSYGAVPFF
CDR3 DNA: TGTGCCAGCAGTTACGGCGCGGTTCCGTTCTTC

J gene: TRBJ1-1
V gene: TRBV4-3
D gene: TRBD1
clone size: -
CDR3 protein: CASSQDTGQGAADTEAFF
CDR3 DNA: TGCGCCAGCAGCCAAGATACGGGACAGGGGGCTGCGGACACTGAAGCTTTCTTT